The sequence of this T cell receptor (beta chain) was determined in a study of shared clonotypes between healthy human individuals. As for the study in general: Participating donors consisted of two women and a few men aged 18 to 49.

On this clone itself: The antigen remains unidentified.

The study, taken as a whole, reports: Large depth notwithstanding, sorted-subset sequencing proved incomplete by rarefaction. Memory subsets had estimated richness that was generally smaller than that of naive subsets.

Original processing methods: There were no quality scores in the junction-only immunoSEQ sequences, so filtering differed. Sequencing used immunoSEQ multiplex PCR; TCRdb keeps in-frame clones, though not all of them. V, J and clone size were drawn from that table, and D and trimming were deduced from the DNA. The sample contains approximately 1,000,000 clones, about 72% of which appear only once. The CDR3 length is 18 residues. Germline CDR1 LGHNA, CDR2 YSLEER. Trimming took 0 bases from V and 6 from J; bases not matched to a gene: 13. The sequence was obtained from a man younger than 30 in good health. Some clones in this sample may be carry-over from other donors' samples. The gene calls are TRBV4-3 and TRBJ2-1; TRBD2 agrees at 8 bases. The sequencing sample was made of memory CD4+ T cells from PBMCs. Subset denoted: CD45RA-negative fraction. The CDR3 spells CASSQEPSGSTWANEQFF. CDR3 nucleotide sequence: TGCGCCAGCAGCCAAGAGCCCAGCGGGAGTACCTGGGCCAATGAGCAGTTCTTC.